The 26 T cell receptor beta chains reported below all come from one sample, sequenced in a study of blood T cells in healthy people across ages. Alongside a J-beta primer mix, a sample-barcoded 5' primer served in a second PCR lasting about 7 to 11 cycles. TCRdb re-called the 5' RACE reads with MiXCR, one entry per CDR3 protein. In the table there are 1.5 million to 2 million distinct CDR3 sequences, roughly 50% of which are singletons. The sequencing sample was made of blood. These TCRs come from a woman between 40 and 55 years old in good health.

With regard to this clonotype: The junction differs from germline at one of its ends, possibly a read error. V is TRBV4-3 and J is TRBJ2-1, with D unresolved. Per germline, CDR1 LGHNA and CDR2 YSLEER. The length of the CDR3 is 13 residues. CDR3 nucleotide sequence: TGCGCCAGCAGCCAAGAGATCTACAATGGGCAGTTCTTC. Protein product: CASSQEIYNGQFF.

In this sample, this clonotype turned up once. The chain recombines TRBV24-1 with TRBJ2-3; 11 bases line up with TRBD2. V shed 4 bases, J shed 6 bases, and the junction held 5 bases outside the gene matches. Looked up from germline, CDR1 is KGHDR and CDR2 is SFDVKD. The CDR3 contains 15 residues. The CDR3 reads CATSDASGGPDTQYF. The CDR3 DNA reads TGTGCCACCAGTGACGCTAGCGGGGGGCCCGATACGCAGTATTTT.

The chain uses TRBV20-1 and TRBJ2-1; 9 bases are a match to TRBD2. Germline CDR1 is DFQATT and CDR2 is SNEGSKA (reference sequence). Unmatched junction bases numbered 6, after V lost 6 bases and J lost 3 bases. This CDR3 region has 14 residues. The CDR3: CSAAGGRYYNEQFF. The CDR3 nucleotides read TGCAGTGCCGCGGGGGGGCGATACTACAATGAGCAGTTCTTC.

A few counts support this clonotype. This sequence joins TRBV2 and TRBJ2-7, with D unresolved. CDR1 SNHLY and CDR2 FYNNEI come from the germline V gene. Deletions cut 5 bases from V and 3 bases from J, with 11 bases between. This CDR3 has 13 amino acids. CDR3 nucleotides: TGTGCCAGCAGTCGGCAGCCAAGCTACGAGCAGTACTTC. Translating it yields CASSRQPSYEQYF.

V usage is TRBV10-3 and J usage is TRBJ2-7; D gene uncertain. Germline values: CDR1 ENHRY, CDR2 SYGVKD. This CDR3 region has 13 residues. V was clipped by 8 bases and J by 0 bases, with 11 bases between them. In nucleotides, the CDR3 is TGTGCCATCTTACGAGCCAACTCCTACGAGCAGTACTTC. Encoded protein: CAILRANSYEQYF.

This clonotype came up a few times. The chain recombines TRBV15 with TRBJ2-5; D is perhaps TRBD1 (5 bases). Germline CDR1 reads LNHNV; CDR2 reads YYDKDF (reference sequence). V lost 4 bases and J 3 bases, leaving 12 bases between the germline ends. The CDR3 is 14 amino acids. CDR3 loop: CATSKGQGKETQYF. CDR3 DNA: TGTGCCACCAGCAAGGGCCAGGGCAAAGAGACCCAGTACTTC.

This clonotype showed up many times. This chain joins TRBV19 and TRBJ2-3; D uncertain. Trimming pared 7 bases from V and 0 bases from J, leaving 14 bases between. Germline V gene lookup returns CDR1 LNHDA and CDR2 SQIVND (reference sequence). The CDR3 has 15 residues. CDR3 region: CASIPRGSSTDTQYF. In DNA form, the CDR3 reads TGTGCCAGTATCCCCCGCGGATCTAGCACAGATACGCAGTATTTT.

This chain joins TRBV6-6 and TRBJ2-3; D remains ambiguous. Germline CDR1 and CDR2: MNHNY and SVGAGI (reference sequence). Trimming removed 5 bases from V and 2 bases from J, with 11 bases in between. CDR3 length: 14 amino acids. CDR3 loop: CASSKDAVTDTQYF. The CDR3 bases are TGTGCCAGCAGTAAAGACGCGGTCACAGATACGCAGTATTTT.

The chain carries TRBV5-1 and TRBJ2-1, with 8 bases identical to TRBD1. Looked up from germline, CDR1 is SGHRS and CDR2 is YFSETQ. Trimming removed 4 bases from V and 6 bases from J; junction bases left unmatched: 6. There are 14 residues in the CDR3. The CDR3 DNA sequence: TGCGCCAGCAGCATGGGACAGGCCTTCAATGAGCAGTTCTTC. This sequence encodes CASSMGQAFNEQFF.

Only a few counts were recorded for this clonotype. The V call is TRBV11-2, the J call TRBJ2-7; D perhaps matches TRBD2 (5 bases). The CDR3 is made up of 15 amino acids. From germline, CDR1 is SGHAT and CDR2 FQNNGV. The V end was cut by 5 bases, the J end by 0 bases, with 14 bases between. This chain's CDR3 is CASSPSGNYSYEQYF. The CDR3 nucleotides read TGTGCCAGCAGCCCCTCCGGGAATTACTCCTACGAGCAGTACTTC.

Remarks on this clonotype: At one of its ends the junction is not consistent with the germline gene, which may arise from a read error. This rearrangement joins TRBV4-3 to TRBJ2-4; D is unclear. The end of the DNA fits TRBJ2-7 better, so the J call may be wrong. Germline V gives CDR1 LGHNA, CDR2 YSLEER. The length of the CDR3 is 14 residues. The CDR3 is CASNQGRDGYEQYF. DNA of the CDR3: TGCGCCAGCAACCAAGGGCGCGACGGCTACGAGCAGTACTTC.

The gene calls are TRBV7-9 and TRBJ1-2; D uncertain. The length of the CDR3 is 14 residues. V lost 2 bases and J 3 bases, leaving 10 bases between the germline ends. CDR1 is SEHNR, CDR2 FQNEAQ, per germline (reference sequence). The DNA for the CDR3 is TGTGCCAGCAGCTTACTCCTTCGGGACTATGGCTACACCTTC. Residues: CASSLLLRDYGYTF.

This clonotype was seen a handful of times. The chain employs TRBV27 and TRBJ2-7; D perhaps matches TRBD2 (7 bases). Trimming shortened V by 0 bases and J by 2 bases, and 14 bases separated the two germline ends. The CDR3 is made up of 16 amino acids. Germline lookup yields CDR1 MNHEY and CDR2 SMNVEV (reference sequence). This CDR3 is CASSLSKGGGAYEQYF. CDR3 sequence (DNA): TGTGCCAGCAGTTTATCGAAGGGGGGGGGGGCCTACGAGCAGTACTTC.

V usage is TRBV7-2 and J usage is TRBJ1-6; D is unclear. The germline V gene encodes CDR1 SGHTA and CDR2 FQGNSA. The CDR3 totals 17 residues. Trimming removed 0 bases from V and 3 bases from J, with 12 bases in between. CDR3 in amino acids: CASSLALRVGYNSPLHF. The CDR3 DNA follows: TGTGCCAGCAGCTTAGCGCTGAGGGTCGGCTATAATTCACCCCTCCACTTT.

This rearrangement joins TRBV5-1 to TRBJ2-5; 8 bases agree with TRBD1. The CDR3 sequence is 17 residues long. Germline trimming cut 3 bases from V and 4 bases from J; bases unmatched to any gene: 14. The V gene's germline CDR1 is SGHRS and CDR2 YFSETQ. The CDR3 spells CASSSRTGSLQPETQYF. In DNA, the CDR3 is TGCGCCAGCAGCTCCAGGACAGGGTCTCTCCAACCAGAGACCCAGTACTTC. The whole variable domain, remainder taken from reference TRBV5-1 and TRBJ2-5, is KAGVTQTPRYLIKTRGQQVTLSCSPISGHRSVSWYQQTPGQGLQFLFEYFSETQRNKGNFPGRFSGRQFSNSRSEMNVSTLELGDSALYLCASSSRTGSLQPETQYFGPGTRLLVL.

The gene calls are TRBV18 and TRBJ1-2, with 10 nucleotides matching TRBD1. The V and J ends lost 3 bases and 9 bases, in that order; junction bases with no gene match: 10. This CDR3 contains 15 residues. Looked up from germline, CDR1 is KGHSH and CDR2 is LQKENI. The CDR3 sequence: CASSPAGTGDNSYTF. CDR3 DNA: TGTGCCAGCTCACCGGCCGGGACAGGGGACAACAGCTACACCTTC.

The rearrangement links TRBV5-5 to TRBJ2-7, with D perhaps TRBD1 or TRBD2 (5 bases each). The germline V gene encodes CDR1 SGHKS and CDR2 YYEKEE (reference sequence). V was pared by 5 bases and J by 2 bases, with 17 bases between. The CDR3 runs to 15 residues. This chain's CDR3 is CASRRPGDGAYEQYF. In DNA form, the CDR3 reads TGTGCCAGCAGGAGACCCGGGGACGGGGCCTACGAGCAGTACTTC.

This clonotype was seen a handful of times. This chain connects TRBV20-1 to TRBJ2-1, with 8 bases matching TRBD2. CDR1 and CDR2 (germline): DFQATT, SNEGSKA (reference sequence). V lost 6 bases, J lost 5 bases, and 9 bases stayed unmatched. The CDR3 length is 14 residues. CDR3 loop: CSATDSGGNNEQFF. The CDR3 DNA is TGCAGTGCGACAGACAGCGGGGGTAACAATGAGCAGTTCTTC.

Many counts were recorded for this clonotype. The rearrangement links TRBV20-1 to TRBJ2-6; TRBD1 agrees at 8 bases. This CDR3 has 15 residues. From germline, CDR1 is DFQATT and CDR2 SNEGSKA (reference sequence). After removal of 5 bases from V and 0 bases from J, the junction contained 3 bases not matched to a gene. The CDR3 loop is CSARTGSSGANVLTF. The CDR3 nucleotides read TGCAGTGCTCGGACAGGGAGCTCTGGGGCCAACGTCCTGACTTTC.

This rearrangement joins TRBV6-1 to TRBJ1-5; possible D gene TRBD1, 5 bases. The CDR3 runs 14 residues. Germline CDR1 reads MNHNS; CDR2 reads SASEGT. The V and J ends lost 6 bases and 1 base respectively, with 10 bases between them. CDR3 DNA sequence: TGTGCCAGCAGAACGGGACTGAGCAATCAGCCCCAGCATTTT. Its translation: CASRTGLSNQPQHF.

The genes are TRBV15 and TRBJ1-1; D possibly corresponds to TRBD1 (5 bases). The germline V gene has CDR1 LNHNV and CDR2 YYDKDF (reference sequence). There are 16 residues in the CDR3. V was shortened by 0 bases and J by 4 bases, with 15 bases between the two germline ends. For the CDR3, the DNA is TGTGCCACCAGCAGAGAGGGGCAGGGTGTCGGCACTGAAGCTTTCTTT. Protein sequence: CATSREGQGVGTEAFF.

V usage is TRBV29-1 and J usage is TRBJ1-1; D is possibly TRBD1 (5 bases). Germline CDR1 is SQVTM and CDR2 is ANQGSEA. Between the trimmed V and J ends, which lost 6 bases and 1 base, there was a span of 15 bases. This CDR3 contains 14 residues. In DNA, the CDR3 is TGCAGCGTCGGAGGAACGACAGAGAACACTGAAGCTTTCTTT. The encoded protein is CSVGGTTENTEAFF. The variable domain in full, completed from reference TRBV29-1 and TRBJ1-1, reads SAVISQKPSRDICQRGTSLTIQCQVDSQVTMMFWYRQQPGQSLTLIATANQGSEATYESGFVIDKFPISRPNLTFSTLTVSNMSPEDSSIYLCSVGGTTENTEAFFGQGTRLTVV.

The chain links TRBV7-2 to TRBJ2-5; 9 bases align to TRBD2. The DNA end lines up better with TRBJ2-1; the J call may be wrong. Per the germline V gene, CDR1 is SGHTA and CDR2 is FQGNSA. The length of the CDR3 is 16 residues. The CDR3 coding sequence is TGTGCCAGCAGTACTTCAGCGGGGGGTACCAAAGAGACCCAGTTCTTC. Its protein product is CASSTSAGGTKETQFF.

This clonotype was observed a handful of times. The chain uses TRBV29-1 and TRBJ2-3, with D perhaps TRBD1 (5 bases). Trimming left V 1 base short and J 0 bases short, with 11 bases between. Germline-derived CDR1 and CDR2 are SQVTM and ANQGSEA. The CDR3 is made up of 15 amino acids. CDR3 residues: CSVEGGTGSTDTQYF. The CDR3 coding sequence is TGCAGCGTTGAAGGGGGAACAGGTAGCACAGATACGCAGTATTTT.

This clonotype was found a few times. This rearrangement joins TRBV4-1 to TRBJ2-7, with TRBD1 matching over 10 bases. The CDR3 is made up of 16 amino acids. V lost 1 base, J lost 2 bases, and 5 bases stayed unmatched. Germline V gene data show CDR1 as MGHRA and CDR2 as YSYEKL. The CDR3 is CASSQVPGQGAYEQYF. The CDR3 DNA is TGCGCCAGCAGCCAAGTCCCCGGACAGGGGGCCTACGAGCAGTACTTC.

The chain is built from TRBV7-3 and TRBJ1-1, with 8 bases that match TRBD1. J gave up 0 bases and V 5 bases, and 8 bases lay outside the gene matches. The CDR3 is made up of 16 amino acids. The germline V gene encodes CDR1 SGHTA and CDR2 FQGTGA. Written as DNA, the CDR3 is TGTGCCAGCAGCCTCGGGACAGGATTCATGAACACTGAAGCTTTCTTT. This codes for CASSLGTGFMNTEAFF.